This T cell receptor beta chain comes out of a study of radiotherapy plus CTLA-4 blockade in lung cancer. Measured with immunoSEQ multiplex PCR; TCRdb has only the in-frame clones, and not every one. The data contain tens of thousands of clones, around 86% of them singletons. This clone was observed once. Germline CDR1 and CDR2: SGDLS and YYNGEE. The CDR3 extends over 22 amino acids. The V segment lost 0 bases and the J segment 2 bases; nucleotides outside the gene matches: 16. The chain uses TRBV9 and TRBJ2-2; 13 nucleotides align to TRBD2. Material: peripheral blood, obtained from a patient treated with radiotherapy plus ipilimumab. The sequence derives from a human donor with non-small cell lung cancer who had a partial response to radiotherapy plus ipilimumab. CDR3 amino acids: CASSVDFWYGTSGTFNTGELFF. DNA of the CDR3: TGTGCCAGCAGCGTAGATTTCTGGTATGGGACTAGCGGGACCTTTAACACCGGGGAGCTGTTTTTT. The full variable domain, completed using reference TRBV9 and TRBJ2-2, is DSGVTQTPKHLITATGQRVTLRCSPRSGDLSVYWYQQSLDQGLQFLIQYYNGEERAKGNILERFSAQQFPDLHSELNLSSLELGDSALYFCASSVDFWYGTSGTFNTGELFFGEGSRLTVL.